Here is one TCR beta chain with its context. The entry originates in a study of OX40 agonist ivuxolimab in advanced cancers. The CDR3 is 13 residues long. The germline V gene has CDR1 KGHSH and CDR2 LQKENI. V was clipped by 8 bases and J by 3 bases; unmatched bases: 6. Here immunoSEQ multiplex PCR was the method, and the copy in TCRdb shows in-frame clones only, minus some. The data hold over 90,000 clones, with over 75% observed a single time. J is TRBJ1-2 and V is TRBV18, with TRBD1 matching 7 bases. The sequencing here drew on CD4+ or CD8+ T cells sorted from blood, taken in a trial of the OX40 agonist ivuxolimab. The TCR originated in an adult with an advanced solid tumor such as melanoma, head and neck, liver or kidney cancer. The CDR3 DNA follows: TGTGCCAGCACTGCCGGGACAGACTATGGCTACACCTTC. Translated: CASTAGTDYGYTF.